This passage covers 15 T cell receptor beta chains from one sample sequenced in a study of Tregs in tolerant kidney transplant recipients. The method was immunoSEQ multiplex PCR; TCRdb's version includes in-frame clones alone and lacks a portion of them. Among under 300,000 clones, more than 65% were seen once, and the ten largest hold under 0.65%. Sequences were obtained from CD4+ T cells from blood. These receptors came from a human donor in good health.

The chain recombines TRBV6-5 with TRBJ1-1, with D possibly TRBD1 on 5 matching bases. Germline lookup yields CDR1 MNHEY and CDR2 SVGAGI. The CDR3 has 14 amino acids. V gave up 0 bases and J gave up 4 bases, with 9 bases separating them. CDR3 amino acids: CASSYSYRSTEAFF. Written as DNA, the CDR3 is TGTGCCAGCAGTTACTCGTACAGGAGCACTGAAGCTTTCTTT.

This clone occurred once. Since a far larger clone is one base different, this is likely a read error. The J gene is TRBJ1-2, the V gene TRBV10-1; no reliable D call. The CDR3 consists of 14 residues. CDR1 is WNHNN and CDR2 is SYGVQD in the germline V gene (reference sequence). Trimming took 0 bases from V and 8 from J, leaving 13 bases between them. CDR3 residues: CASSESPASSGYTF. CDR3 sequence (DNA): TGCGCCAGCAGTGAGTCGCCCGCATCCAGCGGCTACACCTTC.

The rearrangement joins TRBV19 to TRBJ1-4; D remains ambiguous. The CDR3 contains 18 residues. From germline, CDR1 is LNHDA and CDR2 SQIVND (reference sequence). The ends were cut back, 6 bases at V and 0 bases at J, with 20 bases in the middle. The CDR3 DNA is TGTGCCAGTAGAAGTGAACACGGAGCAGTCCCAACTAATGAAAAACTGTTTTTT. Its translation: CASRSEHGAVPTNEKLFF.

This clone was recorded a few times. The gene calls are TRBV11-2 and TRBJ2-1, with D hard to call. V lost 2 bases and J 5 bases, leaving 1 base between the germline ends. The germline V gene has CDR1 SGHAT and CDR2 FQNNGV. This CDR3 is built from 11 residues. The CDR3 DNA sequence: TGTGCCAGCAGCTTAAACAATGAGCAGTTCTTC. It translates to CASSLNNEQFF.

This chain joins TRBV10-2 and TRBJ2-6; no firm D call. CDR1 is WSHSY, CDR2 SAAADI, per germline. The CDR3 extends over 15 amino acids. V lost 3 bases and J lost 4, with 10 bases in between. This CDR3 is CASSDRGTGANVLTF. For the CDR3, the DNA is TGCGCCAGCAGTGACAGAGGAACCGGGGCCAACGTCCTGACTTTC.

About this clone: The sample holds other DNA sequences that translate to the same CDR3. The rearrangement uses TRBV4-1 and TRBJ2-7; weak D call: TRBD1 (6 bases). V gave up 0 bases and J gave up 5 bases, with 23 bases separating them. CDR3 size: 18 residues. CDR1 and CDR2 from the germline V gene are MGHRA and YSYEKL. The chain's CDR3 is CASSQEGGRGSKGDEQYF. DNA of the CDR3: TGCGCCAGCAGCCAAGAGGGTGGCAGGGGCTCGAAAGGAGACGAGCAGTACTTC.

This chain connects TRBV6-5 to TRBJ2-3; D unresolved. This CDR3 region has 12 residues. V lost 6 bases to trimming and J lost 4 bases, with 8 bases between them. Germline values: CDR1 MNHEY, CDR2 SVGAGI. For the CDR3, the DNA is TGTGCCAGCAGCCAACCCCCAGATACGCAGTATTTT. Its protein is CASSQPPDTQYF.

The rearrangement links TRBV6-5 to TRBJ2-7, with 11 nucleotides matching TRBD2. CDR3 size: 16 residues. Germline CDR1 MNHEY, CDR2 SVGAGI. Trimming removed 4 bases from V and 4 bases from J; junction bases left unmatched: 9. CDR3 nucleotide sequence: TGTGCCAGCAGTTTGCTTACTAGCGGGAGAGAATACGAGCAGTACTTC. As protein: CASSLLTSGREYEQYF.

The chain carries TRBV6-5 and TRBJ2-2; no clear D. Per germline, CDR1 MNHEY and CDR2 SVGAGI. Trimming took off 2 bases at V and 3 bases at J, with 13 bases between the two ends. This CDR3 is 16 amino acids long. The CDR3 DNA follows: TGTGCCAGCAGTTACATGGTAGCCGCGGACACCGGGGAGCTGTTTTTT. Amino acids: CASSYMVAADTGELFF.

The chain couples TRBV2 to TRBJ2-1; 10 nucleotides line up with TRBD2. In germline, CDR1 is SNHLY, CDR2 FYNNEI. This CDR3 spans 17 amino acids. V shed 0 bases, J shed 9 bases, and the junction held 11 bases outside the gene matches. CDR3 residues: CASSEAAIAGGGGEQFF. Here the CDR3 DNA reads TGTGCCAGCAGTGAAGCCGCCATAGCGGGAGGAGGTGGTGAGCAGTTCTTC.

The chain recombines TRBV18 with TRBJ1-6, with 11 bases identical to TRBD1. V lost 6 bases, J lost 2 bases, and 3 bases stayed unmatched. Germline CDR1 reads KGHSH; CDR2 reads LQKENI. There are 16 residues in the CDR3. The CDR3 is CASSRTGGAYNSPLHF. As DNA, the CDR3 is TGTGCCAGCTCCCGGACAGGGGGCGCCTATAATTCACCCCTCCACTTT.

This clone was seen only a few times. The rearrangement links TRBV6-5 to TRBJ2-7; possibly TRBD1 for D (5 bases). Germline V gives CDR1 MNHEY, CDR2 SVGAGI. CDR3 size: 15 residues. Trimming removed 0 bases from V and 7 bases from J, with 16 bases in between. Here the CDR3 reads CASSYSNQGAREQYF. The CDR3 DNA is TGTGCCAGCAGTTACTCGAACCAGGGCGCGAGAGAGCAGTACTTC.

The V and J genes are TRBV25-1 and TRBJ2-1; 10 bases are shared with TRBD2. Germline CDR1 and CDR2: MGHDK and SYGVNS. Germline trimming cut 6 bases from V and 7 bases from J; bases unmatched to any gene: 9. CDR3 length: 15 amino acids. CDR3 in amino acids: CASRISGRKGNEQFF. The CDR3 bases are TGTGCCAGCAGGATTAGCGGGAGGAAAGGTAATGAGCAGTTCTTC.

This chain uses TRBV6-6 with TRBJ2-1, with 7 bases lining up with TRBD1. The J segment lost 4 bases and the V segment lost 0 bases, leaving 3 bases of the junction unmatched. The CDR3 is 15 amino acids. CDR1 and CDR2 (germline): MNHNY, SVGAGI (reference sequence). CDR3 DNA sequence: TGTGCCAGCAGTTACTCCCTACAGGGGTACAATGAGCAGTTCTTC. Translated, it gives CASSYSLQGYNEQFF.

The chain links TRBV5-1 to TRBJ2-1; D may be TRBD2 (6 bases). The germline gives CDR1 SGHRS, CDR2 YFSETQ. V was pared by 2 bases and J by 1 base, with 7 bases between. The CDR3 contains 14 residues. The CDR3 bases are TGCGCCAGCAGCTTCGGGACTTCCTACAATGAGCAGTTCTTC. Residues: CASSFGTSYNEQFF.